The rows below give T cell receptor beta chains drawn from one sample of a study of molecular identifiers for immune sequencing clone quantification. TCRdb called the PCR reads again in MiXCR, with one record for every CDR3 protein. In the table there are about 500,000 distinct CDR3 sequences, 25% of which are singletons. Sequencing was performed on naive CD8+ T cells from blood, with Jurkat cell RNA spiked in. The origin of the receptors is a human donor in good health. Some libraries in this study had Jurkat cell RNA spiked in. The CDR3 runs from the conserved cysteine through the conserved F or W. A D gene is named only where the DNA matches it firmly. The size field is filled for only some rows; it gives once, few, many or a size class.

d_call: TRBD1
v_call: TRBV12-3/TRBV12-4
clone_size: many
j_call: TRBJ1-5
cdr3_nt: TGTGCCAGCAAACACAGGGGACGCGACCAGCCCCAGCATTTT
cdr3_aa: CASKHRGRDQPQHF

d_call: TRBD1
v_call: TRBV30
clone_size: few
j_call: TRBJ1-1
cdr3_nt: TGTGCCGGCCGGGACAGGGGGCCTGAAGCTTTCTTT
cdr3_aa: CAGRDRGPEAFF

d_call: NA
v_call: TRBV4-1
clone_size: NA
j_call: TRBJ1-1
cdr3_nt: TGCGCCAGCAGCCTTGAGGGACAAAGAACTGAAGCTTTCTTT
cdr3_aa: CASSLEGQRTEAFF

d_call: NA
v_call: TRBV27
clone_size: few
j_call: TRBJ1-1
cdr3_nt: TGTGCCAGCAGTTTATATGGGTATATGAACACTGAAGCTTTCTTT
cdr3_aa: CASSLYGYMNTEAFF

d_call: NA
v_call: TRBV10-3
clone_size: NA
j_call: TRBJ2-7
cdr3_nt: TGTGCCATCAGTGGACGCCGGGACGGACACTACGAGCAGTACTTC
cdr3_aa: CAISGRRDGHYEQYF

d_call: TRBD2
v_call: TRBV20-1
clone_size: few
j_call: TRBJ2-7
cdr3_nt: TGCAGTGCTAGACCGGGACTAGTAATTCGCGAGCAGTACTTC
cdr3_aa: CSARPGLVIREQYF

d_call: NA
v_call: TRBV5-4
clone_size: NA
j_call: TRBJ1-1
cdr3_nt: TGTGCCAGCAGCGGTGGAGGGTACAGCCTTACTGACACTGAAGCTTTCTTT
cdr3_aa: CASSGGGYSLTDTEAFF

d_call: NA
v_call: TRBV20-1
clone_size: few
j_call: TRBJ2-3
cdr3_nt: TGCAGTGCTAGAGATAATCAGCCGTACACAGATACGCAGTATTTT
cdr3_aa: CSARDNQPYTDTQYF

d_call: TRBD1
v_call: TRBV27
clone_size: NA
j_call: TRBJ1-1
cdr3_nt: TGTGCCAGCAGGGAAACAGGGGATTATGAAGCTTTCTTT
cdr3_aa: CASRETGDYEAFF

d_call: NA
v_call: TRBV6-2/TRBV6-3
clone_size: NA
j_call: TRBJ2-2
cdr3_nt: TGTGCCAGCAGTTACTCTATGACAGCGACGAACACCGGGGAGCTGTTTTTT
cdr3_aa: CASSYSMTATNTGELFF

d_call: NA
v_call: TRBV15
clone_size: NA
j_call: TRBJ2-2
cdr3_nt: TGTGCCACCAGCAGAGATAATTTGGGGGGAGGCACCGGGGAGCTGTTTTTT
cdr3_aa: CATSRDNLGGGTGELFF

d_call: TRBD1
v_call: TRBV5-8
clone_size: NA
j_call: TRBJ2-5
cdr3_nt: TGTGCCAGCAGCCACGGACAGGGGGCTGTGGAGACCCAGTACTTC
cdr3_aa: CASSHGQGAVETQYF

d_call: TRBD2
v_call: TRBV5-6
clone_size: NA
j_call: TRBJ2-7
cdr3_nt: TGTGCCAGCACCCCTATGCGGGGGAGATACGAGCAGTACTTC
cdr3_aa: CASTPMRGRYEQYF

d_call: NA
v_call: TRBV27
clone_size: NA
j_call: TRBJ2-3
cdr3_nt: TGTGCCAGCAGTTTAGGCGTCAACAAACACACAGATACGCAGTATTTT
cdr3_aa: CASSLGVNKHTDTQYF

d_call: NA
v_call: TRBV6-2/TRBV6-3
clone_size: NA
j_call: TRBJ1-1
cdr3_nt: TGTGCCAGCAGTTACGTGGGCCGAGGAGGAACTTTCTTT
cdr3_aa: CASSYVGRGGTFF

d_call: NA
v_call: TRBV19
clone_size: few
j_call: TRBJ2-3
cdr3_nt: TGTGCCAGTAGTATTACGGCTAGCCCAGGTGATACGCAGTATTTT
cdr3_aa: CASSITASPGDTQYF

d_call: NA
v_call: TRBV27
clone_size: NA
j_call: TRBJ1-1
cdr3_nt: TGTGCCAGCAGTTCAGGAGGTCCGGACACTGAAGCTTTCTTT
cdr3_aa: CASSSGGPDTEAFF

d_call: NA
v_call: TRBV20-1
clone_size: NA
j_call: TRBJ2-7
cdr3_nt: TGCAGTGCGTGGGACGGGGCCTACGAGCAGTACTTC
cdr3_aa: CSAWDGAYEQYF

d_call: NA
v_call: TRBV7-9
clone_size: NA
j_call: TRBJ2-2
cdr3_nt: TGTGCCAGCAGAAGGGAGTACACCGGGGAGCTGTTTTTT
cdr3_aa: CASRREYTGELFF

d_call: NA
v_call: TRBV6-2/TRBV6-3
clone_size: NA
j_call: TRBJ2-1
cdr3_nt: TGTGCCAGCAGTTACCCGGGCGGATTAGCAGTCTTC
cdr3_aa: CASSYPGGLAVF

d_call: TRBD1
v_call: TRBV3-1
clone_size: few
j_call: TRBJ1-6
cdr3_nt: TGTGCCAGCAGCCTGGGGACAGGGGGTAAAATTGGGAATTCACCCCTCCACTTT
cdr3_aa: CASSLGTGGKIGNSPLHF

d_call: NA
v_call: TRBV4-3
clone_size: NA
j_call: TRBJ1-3
cdr3_nt: TGCGCCAGCAGCCAAGATTATACCCCGCGAAACACCACATACTTT
cdr3_aa: CASSQDYTPRNTTYF

d_call: TRBD1
v_call: TRBV4-3
clone_size: few
j_call: TRBJ2-1
cdr3_nt: TGCGCCAGCAGCCCGGACAGGTCCACCGTATCCTACAATGAGCAGTTCTTC
cdr3_aa: CASSPDRSTVSYNEQFF

d_call: TRBD2
v_call: TRBV9
clone_size: few
j_call: TRBJ2-3
cdr3_nt: TGTGCCAGCAGCCCCCAGGGGCGGGGGGGCACAGATACGCAGTATTTT
cdr3_aa: CASSPQGRGGTDTQYF

d_call: NA
v_call: TRBV10-3
clone_size: NA
j_call: TRBJ1-1
cdr3_nt: TGTGCCATCAGACCTCTGGAAGGGACGAGGGCTTTT
cdr3_aa: CAIRPLEGTRAF

d_call: NA
v_call: TRBV12-5
clone_size: many
j_call: TRBJ2-1
cdr3_nt: TGTGCTAGTGGTCCCTTGGGCAATGAGCAGTTCTTC
cdr3_aa: CASGPLGNEQFF

d_call: NA
v_call: TRBV19
clone_size: NA
j_call: TRBJ1-5
cdr3_nt: TGTGCCAGTAGTATAGCATCCATAGATCGGCCCCAGCATTTT
cdr3_aa: CASSIASIDRPQHF

d_call: NA
v_call: TRBV2
clone_size: many
j_call: TRBJ1-1
cdr3_nt: TGTGCCAGCAGGGGGTTGAACACTGAAGCTTTCTTT
cdr3_aa: CASRGLNTEAFF

d_call: TRBD1
v_call: TRBV20-1
clone_size: NA
j_call: TRBJ2-1
cdr3_nt: TGCAGTGCTAAAGGGGACAGGGGCACCTACAATGAGCAGTTCTTC
cdr3_aa: CSAKGDRGTYNEQFF

d_call: NA
v_call: TRBV20-1
clone_size: NA
j_call: TRBJ2-7
cdr3_nt: TGCAGTGCTAGCTCGGGGGCGCGCTACGCGCAGTACTTC
cdr3_aa: CSASSGARYAQYF

d_call: NA
v_call: TRBV3-1
clone_size: NA
j_call: TRBJ1-4
cdr3_nt: TGTGCCAGCAGCAAGCAGGGGCTGGGGGAAAAACTGTTTTTT
cdr3_aa: CASSKQGLGEKLFF

d_call: NA
v_call: TRBV11-1
clone_size: NA
j_call: TRBJ2-5
cdr3_nt: TGTGCCAGCAGCCCTTCAGGGGTCGATCAAGAGACCCAGTACTTC
cdr3_aa: CASSPSGVDQETQYF

d_call: TRBD1
v_call: TRBV29-1
clone_size: many
j_call: TRBJ1-1
cdr3_nt: TGCAGCGTGGACACTGGACAGGGGGCTGGGGAAGCTTTCTTT
cdr3_aa: CSVDTGQGAGEAFF

d_call: TRBD1
v_call: TRBV3-1
clone_size: NA
j_call: TRBJ1-2
cdr3_nt: TGTGCCAGCAGCCCCCCCCGGCGCGACAGGGATTTGCGCTATGGCTACACCTTC
cdr3_aa: CASSPPRRDRDLRYGYTF

d_call: NA
v_call: TRBV5-1
clone_size: many
j_call: TRBJ2-7
cdr3_nt: TGCGCCAGCAGCTTGGCGCAGGGTGTAACCTACGAGCAGTACTTC
cdr3_aa: CASSLAQGVTYEQYF

d_call: NA
v_call: TRBV12-3/TRBV12-4
clone_size: NA
j_call: TRBJ1-5
cdr3_nt: TGTGCCAGCAGTCGGTCAGGAGAATTCAATCAGCCCCAGCATTTT
cdr3_aa: CASSRSGEFNQPQHF

d_call: TRBD1
v_call: TRBV4-3
clone_size: many
j_call: TRBJ1-3
cdr3_nt: TGCGCCAGCAGCCAAAGTCCGGACAGGGAGTTTGGAAACACCATATATTTT
cdr3_aa: CASSQSPDREFGNTIYF

d_call: NA
v_call: TRBV6-5
clone_size: NA
j_call: TRBJ2-1
cdr3_nt: TGTGCCAGCAGGTCCCGTCCCCTGGTTGCGGACTCCTACAATGAGCAGTTCTTC
cdr3_aa: CASRSRPLVADSYNEQFF

d_call: TRBD1
v_call: TRBV13
clone_size: few
j_call: TRBJ2-7
cdr3_nt: TGTGCCAGCAGCTTAGATGGGCAGGGGGACTACGAGCAGTACTTC
cdr3_aa: CASSLDGQGDYEQYF

d_call: TRBD2
v_call: TRBV6-5
clone_size: few
j_call: TRBJ2-1
cdr3_nt: TGTGCCAGCAGTTACGGGACTAGCGGAAGCTCCTACAATGAGCAGTTCTTC
cdr3_aa: CASSYGTSGSSYNEQFF

d_call: NA
v_call: TRBV4-1
clone_size: many
j_call: TRBJ1-5
cdr3_nt: TGCGCCAGCAGCCAGAGGGTTGGTAATCAGCCCCAGCATTTT
cdr3_aa: CASSQRVGNQPQHF

d_call: TRBD2
v_call: TRBV5-6
clone_size: few
j_call: TRBJ2-4
cdr3_nt: TGTGCCAGCAGCTGGATCCTAGCGGAAAACATTCAGTACTTC
cdr3_aa: CASSWILAENIQYF

d_call: TRBD1
v_call: TRBV7-9
clone_size: many
j_call: TRBJ2-3
cdr3_nt: TGTGCCAGCAGCTTAGTGGGACAGGGCACAGATACGCAGTATTTT
cdr3_aa: CASSLVGQGTDTQYF

d_call: NA
v_call: TRBV28
clone_size: many
j_call: TRBJ1-1
cdr3_nt: TGTGCCAGCAAGAGGGCACAGGGGAACACTGAAGCTTTCTTT
cdr3_aa: CASKRAQGNTEAFF

d_call: NA
v_call: TRBV27
clone_size: few
j_call: TRBJ1-5
cdr3_nt: TGTGCCAGCAGTTTTGGGAAGAACAATCAGCCCCAGCATTTT
cdr3_aa: CASSFGKNNQPQHF

d_call: TRBD2
v_call: TRBV7-9
clone_size: many
j_call: TRBJ2-3
cdr3_nt: TGTGCCAGCAGCTGGACTAGCGGGGGAAGCACAGATACGCAGTATTTT
cdr3_aa: CASSWTSGGSTDTQYF

d_call: NA
v_call: TRBV5-4
clone_size: NA
j_call: TRBJ1-3
cdr3_nt: TGTGCCAGCAGCTACGACAGGCTCTGGCACACCATATATTTT
cdr3_aa: CASSYDRLWHTIYF

d_call: NA
v_call: TRBV4-1
clone_size: few
j_call: TRBJ2-1
cdr3_nt: TGCGCCAGCAGCCAAGATGGGGTTGTGGAGTTCTTC
cdr3_aa: CASSQDGVVEFF

d_call: NA
v_call: TRBV6-1
clone_size: NA
j_call: TRBJ1-5
cdr3_nt: TGTGCCAGCAGTGACGAAAGGAATCAGCCCCAGCATTTT
cdr3_aa: CASSDERNQPQHF

d_call: NA
v_call: TRBV7-2
clone_size: many
j_call: TRBJ2-7
cdr3_nt: TGTGCCAGCAGCTTTCAGGGTGTGGGCTACGAGCAGTACTTC
cdr3_aa: CASSFQGVGYEQYF

d_call: NA
v_call: TRBV18
clone_size: NA
j_call: TRBJ1-2
cdr3_nt: TGTGCCAGCTCAGGCCTGGAGGCGACTAACTATGGCTACACCTTC
cdr3_aa: CASSGLEATNYGYTF

d_call: TRBD1
v_call: TRBV7-9
clone_size: few
j_call: TRBJ2-1
cdr3_nt: TGTGCCAGCAGCTCCGGGACAGGGGGGAGGAATGAGCAGTTCTTC
cdr3_aa: CASSSGTGGRNEQFF

d_call: NA
v_call: TRBV7-2
clone_size: NA
j_call: TRBJ2-7
cdr3_nt: TGTGCCAGCAGTTCTAGTGGGCAGAACTACGAGCAGTACTTC
cdr3_aa: CASSSSGQNYEQYF

d_call: TRBD2
v_call: TRBV2
clone_size: NA
j_call: TRBJ2-7
cdr3_nt: TGTGCCAGCAGTGAATACAGGACTAGCGGGGTCTCCTACGAGCAGTACTTC
cdr3_aa: CASSEYRTSGVSYEQYF

d_call: TRBD2
v_call: TRBV10-3
clone_size: few
j_call: TRBJ2-1
cdr3_nt: TGTGCCATCAGTGATGCGGGGGGCGAGCAGTTCTTC
cdr3_aa: CAISDAGGEQFF

d_call: TRBD1
v_call: TRBV27
clone_size: NA
j_call: TRBJ2-1
cdr3_nt: TGTGCCAGCAGTTTAAGGACAGGGGAGATAAATGAGCAGTTCTTC
cdr3_aa: CASSLRTGEINEQFF

d_call: NA
v_call: TRBV11-2
clone_size: many
j_call: TRBJ1-1
cdr3_nt: TGTGCCAGCAGCTCCCGGACAGAAAAAAACACTGAAGCTTTCTTT
cdr3_aa: CASSSRTEKNTEAFF

d_call: NA
v_call: TRBV29-1
clone_size: few
j_call: TRBJ1-2
cdr3_nt: TGCAGCGTTGACCTAGAAGCCGGGACAACTAACTATGGCTACACCTTC
cdr3_aa: CSVDLEAGTTNYGYTF

d_call: TRBD2
v_call: TRBV18
clone_size: few
j_call: TRBJ2-5
cdr3_nt: TGTGCCAGCTCACCGCCAGCGGGAGAAGAGACCCAGTACTTC
cdr3_aa: CASSPPAGEETQYF

d_call: NA
v_call: TRBV18
clone_size: once
j_call: TRBJ2-3
cdr3_nt: TGTGTCAGCTCACCACAAACGGGACAACACGATTCTAGCACAGATACGCAGTATTTT
cdr3_aa: CVSSPQTGQHDSSTDTQYF